This TCR beta chain stems from a study of T cell responses to AZD1222 COVID-19 vaccine (dated by TCRdb to the early 2020s). In the study overall: AZD1222 recipients with second doses at about 4 weeks or about 12 weeks were pooled, because spike-specific TCR depth and breadth did not differ between schedules. A total of about 230 trial participants underwent TCR sequencing, of whom nearly 210 received two doses of AZD1222 and about 25 received two doses of the MenACWY control vaccine. Trial participants were enrolled by age into 18-55, 56-69 and 70-plus year subgroups, with about 150, 28 and 57 TCR-sequenced participants respectively.

The time point label on this specimen signifies: baseline before first vaccination. Vaccinee samples came from UK trials COV001 and COV002, including a single-blind randomized controlled phase 2/3 trial of AZD1222 (ChAdOx1 nCoV-19) in healthy adults. Trial participant PBMC samples were collected at day 0 and day 28 after the second dose for TCRbeta chain sequencing. Based on the germline V gene, the CDR1 and CDR2 sequences are SGHTA and FQGNSA. Including the terminal cysteine and phenylalanine, the CDR3 comprises 13 residues. Just the 39-base CDR3 DNA is kept, in frame starting at base 1. The V and J ends are trimmed by 5 bases and 4 bases, leaving 11 bases between them. Concerning this clone: Its antigen has not been determined. No base-level quality is on record; no much larger clone is a single base apart.

The CDR3 regions of human TCRbeta chains were analyzed by immunosequencing. In the paper's pipeline: TCRs in the repertoires were matched against a reference library of SARS-CoV-2-specific TCRs that had been generated with the MIRA antigen-specificity platform. Breadth meant the fraction of unique TCRs that were SARS-CoV-2-associated, whereas depth meant the fraction of total T cells that were SARS-CoV-2-associated. Using the MIRA data, each spike-specific TCR was mapped to the spike region that the TCR reacts to and placed in a CD4 or CD8 class. Log10-transformed breadth and depth values were compared by one-way ANOVA with Sidak's multiple comparisons tests. TCRdb carries this immuneACCESS record with in-frame sequences only. Its versions omit some clonotypes, under half of them owing to an unresolved V gene in the studies checked, with the rest unexplained. V and J calls and clone size are as listed in that table; D and trimming were resolved from the DNA. The sample table lists about 110,000 clones, approximately 90% of them with a count of one. The ten most abundant clones make up about a sixth of the sample.

Summary of the overall study and its limitations: Conclusions about previously exposed vaccinees are limited, since just five to seven AZD1222 recipients were seropositive for SARS-CoV-2 at baseline. Because no samples from the day 14 peak response were available, repertoires could be characterized only after the peak T cell response. Nearly half of unique spike-specific TCRs reportedly recognized epitopes outside regions mutated in the B.1.351 and B.1.1.7 variants. Participants were mostly white British, with more females than males. The authors suggested clonal diversity may have been underestimated. A significant rise in spike-specific TCR breadth and depth was observed after two AZD1222 doses relative to day 0 and relative to MenACWY recipients. Vaccine-associated CD4 TCRs spanned the whole spike protein, with dominant responses in regions 160-218 and 743-854. The 56-69-year group was small, and its depth increase did not reach significance, likely because of low power.

The origin of this receptor is an adult in good health. This receptor chain uses TRBV7-2 and TRBJ1-2, with the D gene not clear enough to name. The sample here was peripheral blood, taken on day 0 of AZD1222 vaccination. The DNA sequence follows: TGTGCCAGCAGCCGCGGGAAATTCTATGGCTACACCTTC. This translates into CASSRGKFYGYTF. With the portions outside the CDR3 filled from the reference TRBV7-2 and TRBJ1-2 genes, the complete variable region becomes GAGVSQSPSNKVTEKGKDVELRCDPISGHTALYWYRQSLGQGLEFLIYFQGNSAPDKSGLPSDRFSAERTGGSVSTLTIQRTQQEDSAVYLCASSRGKFYGYTFGSGTRLTVV.